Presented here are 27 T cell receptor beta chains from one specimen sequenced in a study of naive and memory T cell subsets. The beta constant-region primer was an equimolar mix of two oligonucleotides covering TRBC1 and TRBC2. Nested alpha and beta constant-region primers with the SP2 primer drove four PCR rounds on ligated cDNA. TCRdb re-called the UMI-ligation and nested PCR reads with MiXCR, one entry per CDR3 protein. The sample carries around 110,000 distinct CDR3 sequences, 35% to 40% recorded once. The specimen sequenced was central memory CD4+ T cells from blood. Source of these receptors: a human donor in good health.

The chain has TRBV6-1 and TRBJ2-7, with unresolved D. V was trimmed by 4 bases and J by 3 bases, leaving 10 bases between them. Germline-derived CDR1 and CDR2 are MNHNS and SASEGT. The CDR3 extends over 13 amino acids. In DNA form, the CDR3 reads TGTGCCAGCAGTGTTCAAATGCGCTACGAGCAGTACTTC. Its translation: CASSVQMRYEQYF.

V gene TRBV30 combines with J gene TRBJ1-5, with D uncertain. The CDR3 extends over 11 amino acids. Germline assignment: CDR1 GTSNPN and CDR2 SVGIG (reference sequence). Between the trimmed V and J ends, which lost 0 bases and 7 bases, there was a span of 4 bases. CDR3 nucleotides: TGTGCCTGGAGTGTAGGACAGCCCCAGCATTTT. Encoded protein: CAWSVGQPQHF.

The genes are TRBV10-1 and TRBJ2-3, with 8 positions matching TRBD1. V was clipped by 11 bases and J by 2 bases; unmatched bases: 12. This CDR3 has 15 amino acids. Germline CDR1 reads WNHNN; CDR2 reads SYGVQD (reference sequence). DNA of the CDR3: TGCGCCGCAGCTCTCAGGGGGCGCCCCACAGATACGCAGTATTTT. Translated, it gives CAAALRGRPTDTQYF.

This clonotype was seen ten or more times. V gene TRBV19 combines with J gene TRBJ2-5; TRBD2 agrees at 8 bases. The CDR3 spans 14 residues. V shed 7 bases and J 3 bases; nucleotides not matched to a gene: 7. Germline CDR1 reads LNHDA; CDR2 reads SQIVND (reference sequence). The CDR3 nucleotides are TGTGCCAGTAACAAGGCAGCGGGAGAAGAGACCCAGTACTTC. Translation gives CASNKAAGEETQYF.

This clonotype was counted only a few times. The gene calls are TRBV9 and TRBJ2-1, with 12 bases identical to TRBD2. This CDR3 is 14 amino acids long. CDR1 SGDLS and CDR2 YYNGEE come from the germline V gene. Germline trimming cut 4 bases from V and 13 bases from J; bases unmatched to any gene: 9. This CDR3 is CASSPRLAGEDQFF. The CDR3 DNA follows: TGTGCCAGCAGCCCGAGACTAGCGGGAGAGGATCAGTTCTTC.

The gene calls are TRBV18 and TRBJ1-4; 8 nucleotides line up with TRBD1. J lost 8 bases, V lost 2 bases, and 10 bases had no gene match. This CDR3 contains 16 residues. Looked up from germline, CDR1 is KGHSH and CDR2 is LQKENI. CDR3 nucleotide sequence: TGTGCCAGCTCACCAACGTTGGGACAGGCAGACGAAAAACTGTTTTTT. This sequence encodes CASSPTLGQADEKLFF.

The CDR3 nucleotides are TGCAGTGCTAGCTCCGGGGGCTTTGGGGCCAACGTCCTGACTTTC. Encoded protein: CSASSGGFGANVLTF. J is TRBJ2-6 and V is TRBV20-1; TRBD1 or TRBD2 may be the D gene (6 bases each). V dropped 3 bases and J dropped 3 bases, with 12 bases sitting between them. Germline CDR1 DFQATT, CDR2 SNEGSKA (reference sequence). The CDR3 spans 15 residues.

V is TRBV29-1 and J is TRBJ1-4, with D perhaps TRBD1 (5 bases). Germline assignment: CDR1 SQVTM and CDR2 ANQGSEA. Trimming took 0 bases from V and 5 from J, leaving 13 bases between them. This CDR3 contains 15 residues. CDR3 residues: CSVEDQGRGNEKLFF. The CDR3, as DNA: TGCAGCGTTGAAGATCAAGGACGGGGGAATGAAAAACTGTTTTTT.

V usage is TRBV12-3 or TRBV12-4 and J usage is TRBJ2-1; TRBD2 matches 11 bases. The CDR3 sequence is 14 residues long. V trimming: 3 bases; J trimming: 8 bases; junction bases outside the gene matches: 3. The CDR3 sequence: CASSFLAGGYEQFF. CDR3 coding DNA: TGTGCCAGCAGTTTCCTAGCGGGAGGCTATGAGCAGTTCTTC.

CDR3 protein: CSARGQANSYEQYF. The CDR3 bases are TGCAGTGCTAGGGGACAGGCAAACTCCTACGAGCAGTACTTC. The V call is TRBV20-1, the J call TRBJ2-7, with 8 positions matching TRBD1. Germline V gives CDR1 DFQATT, CDR2 SNEGSKA (reference sequence). Germline trimming cut 3 bases from V and 0 bases from J; bases unmatched to any gene: 4. The CDR3 has 14 amino acids.

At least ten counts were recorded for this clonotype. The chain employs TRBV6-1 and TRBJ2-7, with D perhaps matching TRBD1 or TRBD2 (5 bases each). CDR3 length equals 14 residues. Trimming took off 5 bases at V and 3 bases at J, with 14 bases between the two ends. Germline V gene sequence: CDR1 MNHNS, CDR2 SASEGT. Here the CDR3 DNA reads TGTGCCAGCAGTTTCGGGGTAGGGGACTACGAGCAGTACTTC. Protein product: CASSFGVGDYEQYF.

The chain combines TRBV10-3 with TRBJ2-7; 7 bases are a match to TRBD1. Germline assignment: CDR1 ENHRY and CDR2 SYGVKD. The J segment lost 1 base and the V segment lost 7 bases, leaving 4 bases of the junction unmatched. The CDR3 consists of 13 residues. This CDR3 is CAINPGQSYEQYF. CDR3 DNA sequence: TGTGCCATCAACCCGGGACAGTCCTACGAGCAGTACTTC.

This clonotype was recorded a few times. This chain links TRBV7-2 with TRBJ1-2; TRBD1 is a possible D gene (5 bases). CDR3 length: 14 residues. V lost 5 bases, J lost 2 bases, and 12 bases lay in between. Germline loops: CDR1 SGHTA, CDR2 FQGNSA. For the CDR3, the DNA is TGTGCCAGCAGCACTATGACAGTAAACTATGGCTACACCTTC. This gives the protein CASSTMTVNYGYTF.

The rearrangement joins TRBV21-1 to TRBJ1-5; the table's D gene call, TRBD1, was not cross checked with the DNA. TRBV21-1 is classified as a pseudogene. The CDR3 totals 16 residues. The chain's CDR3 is CASSRKGAQRFQPQHF. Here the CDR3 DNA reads TGTGCCAGCAGCAGAAAGGGGGCCCAGAGATTTCAGCCCCAGCATTTT.

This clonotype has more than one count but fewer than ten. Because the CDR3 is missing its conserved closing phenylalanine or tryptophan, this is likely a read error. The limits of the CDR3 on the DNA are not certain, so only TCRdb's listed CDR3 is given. The CDR3 region is CASSLRGDGLVSD. The rearrangement links TRBV6-6 to TRBJ2-7; the table's TRBD2 call for D was not verified on the DNA. The CDR3 is 13 amino acids in total, end residues counted. Germline loops: CDR1 MNHNY, CDR2 SVGAGI (reference sequence).

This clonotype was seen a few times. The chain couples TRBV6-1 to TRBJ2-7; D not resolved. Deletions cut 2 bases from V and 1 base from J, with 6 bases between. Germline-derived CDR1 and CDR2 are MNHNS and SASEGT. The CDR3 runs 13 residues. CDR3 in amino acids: CASSEYPSYEQYF. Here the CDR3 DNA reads TGTGCCAGCAGTGAATACCCGTCCTACGAGCAGTACTTC.

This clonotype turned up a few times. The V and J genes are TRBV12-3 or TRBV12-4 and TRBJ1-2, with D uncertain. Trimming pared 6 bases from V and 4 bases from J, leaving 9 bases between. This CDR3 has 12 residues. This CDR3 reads CASREGSYGYTF. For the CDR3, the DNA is TGTGCCAGCAGGGAGGGCAGCTATGGCTACACCTTC.

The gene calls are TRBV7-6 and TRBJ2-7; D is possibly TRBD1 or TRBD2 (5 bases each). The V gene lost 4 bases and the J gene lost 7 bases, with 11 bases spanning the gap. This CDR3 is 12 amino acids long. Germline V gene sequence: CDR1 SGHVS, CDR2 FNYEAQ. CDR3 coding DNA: TGTGCCAGCAGCTCTGGGACGTATGAGCAGTACTTC. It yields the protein CASSSGTYEQYF.

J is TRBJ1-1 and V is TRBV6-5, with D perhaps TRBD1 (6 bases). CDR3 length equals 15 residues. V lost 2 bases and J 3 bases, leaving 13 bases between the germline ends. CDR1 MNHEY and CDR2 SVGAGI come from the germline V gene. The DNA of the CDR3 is TGTGCCAGCAGTTACCGGACAGTGGCGGACACTGAAGCTTTCTTT. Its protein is CASSYRTVADTEAFF.

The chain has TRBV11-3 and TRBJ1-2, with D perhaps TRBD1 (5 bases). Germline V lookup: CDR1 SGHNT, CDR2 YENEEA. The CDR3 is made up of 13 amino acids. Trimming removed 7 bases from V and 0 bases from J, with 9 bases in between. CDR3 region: CASMGGSNYGYTF. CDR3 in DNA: TGTGCCAGCATGGGGGGATCTAACTATGGCTACACCTTC.

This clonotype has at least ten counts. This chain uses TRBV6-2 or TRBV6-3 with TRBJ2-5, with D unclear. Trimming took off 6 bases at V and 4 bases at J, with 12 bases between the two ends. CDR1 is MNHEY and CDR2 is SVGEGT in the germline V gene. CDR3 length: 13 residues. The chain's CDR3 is CASSTPYPETQYF. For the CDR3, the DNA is TGTGCCAGCAGCACCCCATACCCAGAGACCCAGTACTTC.

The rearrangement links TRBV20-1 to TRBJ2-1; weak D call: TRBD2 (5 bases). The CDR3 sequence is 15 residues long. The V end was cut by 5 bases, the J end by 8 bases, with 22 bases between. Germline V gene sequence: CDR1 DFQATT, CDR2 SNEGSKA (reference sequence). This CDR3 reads CSAAESGRILDEQFF. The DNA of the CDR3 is TGCAGTGCTGCGGAGAGTGGGAGAATTTTGGATGAGCAGTTCTTC.

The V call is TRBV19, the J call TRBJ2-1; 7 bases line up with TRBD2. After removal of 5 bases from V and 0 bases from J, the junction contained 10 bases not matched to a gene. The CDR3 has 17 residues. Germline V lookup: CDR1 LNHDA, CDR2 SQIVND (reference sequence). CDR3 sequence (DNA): TGTGCCAGTAGTGGACTAGGTGACGGGGTCTCCTACAATGAGCAGTTCTTC. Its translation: CASSGLGDGVSYNEQFF.

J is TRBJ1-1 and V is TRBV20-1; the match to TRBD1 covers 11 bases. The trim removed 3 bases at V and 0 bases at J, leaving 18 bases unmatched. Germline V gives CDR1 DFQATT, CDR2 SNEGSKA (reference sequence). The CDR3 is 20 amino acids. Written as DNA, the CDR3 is TGCAGTGCTAGGCTCTCGGGTTGGACAGGGGGCTTAAGGATGAACACTGAAGCTTTCTTT. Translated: CSARLSGWTGGLRMNTEAFF.

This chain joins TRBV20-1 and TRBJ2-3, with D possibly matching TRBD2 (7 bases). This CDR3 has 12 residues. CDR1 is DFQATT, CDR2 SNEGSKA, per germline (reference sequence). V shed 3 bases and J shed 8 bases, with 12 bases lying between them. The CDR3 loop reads CSARGGLGTQYF. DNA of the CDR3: TGCAGTGCTAGGGGGGGGCTGGGTACGCAGTATTTT.

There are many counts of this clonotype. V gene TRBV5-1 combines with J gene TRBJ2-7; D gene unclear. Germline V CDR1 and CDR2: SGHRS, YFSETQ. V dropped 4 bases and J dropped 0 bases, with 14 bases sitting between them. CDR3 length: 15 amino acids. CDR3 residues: CASSTTQPGSYEQYF. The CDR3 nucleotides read TGCGCCAGCAGCACCACCCAGCCAGGCTCCTACGAGCAGTACTTC.

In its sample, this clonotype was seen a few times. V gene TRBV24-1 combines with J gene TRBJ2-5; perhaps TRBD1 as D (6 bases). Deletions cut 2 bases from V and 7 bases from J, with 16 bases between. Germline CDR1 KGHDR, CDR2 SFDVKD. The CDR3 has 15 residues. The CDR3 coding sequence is TGTGCCACCAGTGATTCCGGACAGCCATGGATGACCCAGTACTTC. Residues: CATSDSGQPWMTQYF.